What follows are 2 T cell receptor beta chains derived from one specimen sequenced in a study of T cells in Graves' hyperthyroidism and ophthalmopathy. Amplification of TCR beta CDR3 regions was performed using RNA transcripts as template. During a first-round RT-PCR of the TCR CDR3, the HTBI primer set was used. TCRdb reprocessed the multiplex PCR reads via MiXCR and lists one record per CDR3 protein. The table records roughly 700,000 distinct CDR3 sequences, 14% of them present only once. Sequenced sample: blood. The origin of the receptors is a woman aged 18-30 years with Graves' hyperthyroidism.

V and J are TRBV20-1 and TRBJ2-2; D uncertain. This CDR3 has 13 amino acids. Trimming removed 6 bases from V and 1 base from J, with 9 bases in between. Germline V gene lookup returns CDR1 DFQATT and CDR2 SNEGSKA (reference sequence). CDR3 DNA sequence: TGCAGTGCCCCGACGGGGAACACCGGGGAGCTGTTTTTT. Translation gives CSAPTGNTGELFF.

V is TRBV7-3 and J is TRBJ2-1; 12 bases fit TRBD2. V lost 6 bases and J lost 6; bases outside the gene matches: 3. The CDR3 is 14 amino acids. Germline V gives CDR1 SGHTA, CDR2 FQGTGA. CDR3 coding DNA: TGTGCCAGCAGGCTAGCGGGAGGGGCCAATGAGCAGTTCTTC. Its protein is CASRLAGGANEQFF.